These T cell receptor beta chains were read from a single sample in a study of blood T cell repertoires in COVID-19. The repertoire was sequenced with immunoSEQ multiplex PCR; TCRdb's copy has only in-frame clones and lacks some. The profile covers around 250,000 clones, with roughly 86% appearing a single time and more than 0.55% taken by the ten largest. Sequencing was done on a sample of peripheral blood. All receptors come from a human donor in a cohort sampled during active COVID-19. CDR3s include the opening cysteine and the closing phenylalanine or tryptophan. The order of the fields is D gene, V gene, CDR3 length, clone size, J gene, CDR3 protein, CDR3 DNA. D genes are given only for firm matches. Some rows have no size entry. The others give once, few or many, or a class for an expanded clone.

D gene: NA
V gene: TRBV6-5
CDR3 length: 15
clone size: NA
J gene: TRBJ1-1
CDR3 protein: CASSFAGQTNTEAFF
CDR3 DNA: TGTGCCAGCAGTTTCGCGGGGCAAACGAACACTGAAGCTTTCTTT

D gene: TRBD2
V gene: TRBV10-3
CDR3 length: 15
clone size: NA
J gene: TRBJ2-7
CDR3 protein: CAISEPSGRAYEQYF
CDR3 DNA: TGTGCCATCAGTGAGCCTAGCGGGAGGGCCTACGAGCAGTACTTC

D gene: TRBD1
V gene: TRBV28
CDR3 length: 16
clone size: NA
J gene: TRBJ1-6
CDR3 protein: CASREVTGGDNSPLHF
CDR3 DNA: TGTGCCAGCAGAGAGGTAACAGGGGGAGATAATTCACCCCTCCACTTT

D gene: NA
V gene: TRBV27
CDR3 length: 13
clone size: NA
J gene: TRBJ2-6
CDR3 protein: CASKLSGANVLTF
CDR3 DNA: TGTGCCAGCAAACTGAGTGGGGCCAACGTCCTGACTTTC

D gene: NA
V gene: TRBV28
CDR3 length: 14
clone size: NA
J gene: TRBJ2-7
CDR3 protein: CASSLSAGSYEQYF
CDR3 DNA: TGTGCCAGCAGTTTATCCGCGGGGTCCTACGAGCAGTACTTC

D gene: TRBD1
V gene: TRBV27
CDR3 length: 13
clone size: NA
J gene: TRBJ2-7
CDR3 protein: CASSRQGAYEQYF
CDR3 DNA: TGTGCCAGCAGTAGACAGGGGGCCTACGAGCAGTACTTC

D gene: TRBD1
V gene: TRBV18
CDR3 length: 17
clone size: NA
J gene: TRBJ1-4
CDR3 protein: CASSPRQDRATNEKLFF
CDR3 DNA: TGTGCCAGCTCACCACGCCAGGACAGGGCAACTAATGAAAAACTGTTTTTT

D gene: NA
V gene: TRBV20-1
CDR3 length: 12
clone size: NA
J gene: TRBJ1-1
CDR3 protein: CSASRRNTEAFF
CDR3 DNA: TGCAGTGCTAGTAGGAGGAACACTGAAGCTTTCTTT

D gene: TRBD1
V gene: TRBV7-9
CDR3 length: 15
clone size: NA
J gene: TRBJ1-3
CDR3 protein: CASSLSGTGVHTIYF
CDR3 DNA: TGTGCCAGCAGCTTAAGCGGGACAGGGGTACACACCATATATTTT

D gene: TRBD1
V gene: TRBV5-6
CDR3 length: 17
clone size: NA
J gene: TRBJ1-4
CDR3 protein: CASSRGQVIATNEKLFF
CDR3 DNA: TGTGCCAGCAGCCGCGGACAGGTCATTGCAACTAATGAAAAACTGTTTTTT

D gene: NA
V gene: TRBV7-9
CDR3 length: 12
clone size: few
J gene: TRBJ2-7
CDR3 protein: CASSLDFYEQYF
CDR3 DNA: TGTGCCAGCAGCCTGGACTTCTACGAGCAGTACTTC

D gene: NA
V gene: TRBV7-9
CDR3 length: 16
clone size: NA
J gene: TRBJ1-1
CDR3 protein: CASSHFVLGGRSEAFF
CDR3 DNA: TGTGCCAGCAGCCATTTCGTCCTGGGAGGGCGAAGTGAAGCTTTCTTT

D gene: NA
V gene: TRBV3-1/TRBV3-2
CDR3 length: 18
clone size: NA
J gene: TRBJ1-2
CDR3 protein: CASSHPPETGKGNYGYTF
CDR3 DNA: TGTGCCAGCAGCCATCCTCCCGAGACAGGAAAGGGCAACTATGGCTACACCTTC

D gene: NA
V gene: TRBV14
CDR3 length: 14
clone size: few
J gene: TRBJ1-2
CDR3 protein: CASSQVGAAYGYTF
CDR3 DNA: TGTGCCAGCAGCCAAGTGGGGGCCGCGTATGGCTACACCTTC

D gene: TRBD2
V gene: TRBV25-1
CDR3 length: 16
clone size: NA
J gene: TRBJ2-1
CDR3 protein: CASSEDLAGYHEEQFF
CDR3 DNA: TGTGCCAGCAGTGAAGACCTAGCGGGGTACCACGAGGAGCAGTTCTTC

D gene: NA
V gene: TRBV7-2
CDR3 length: 17
clone size: NA
J gene: TRBJ1-2
CDR3 protein: CASSLAAGLGGHYGYTF
CDR3 DNA: TGTGCCAGCAGCTTAGCGGCAGGGTTAGGGGGACACTATGGCTACACCTTC

D gene: NA
V gene: TRBV28
CDR3 length: 13
clone size: NA
J gene: TRBJ1-5
CDR3 protein: CAIQDNPNQPQHF
CDR3 DNA: TGTGCCATCCAGGATAATCCCAATCAGCCCCAGCATTTT

D gene: NA
V gene: TRBV7-9
CDR3 length: 14
clone size: NA
J gene: TRBJ1-4
CDR3 protein: CASSLGYSSEKLFF
CDR3 DNA: TGTGCCAGCAGCTTAGGATACTCTAGTGAAAAACTGTTTTTT

D gene: NA
V gene: TRBV5-1
CDR3 length: 16
clone size: NA
J gene: TRBJ1-1
CDR3 protein: CASSFTRDTRNTEAFF
CDR3 DNA: TGCGCCAGCAGCTTCACCCGGGACACTCGGAACACTGAAGCTTTCTTT

D gene: TRBD2
V gene: TRBV11-2
CDR3 length: 16
clone size: NA
J gene: TRBJ2-7
CDR3 protein: CASSAGLAGVRYEQYF
CDR3 DNA: TGTGCCAGCAGCGCCGGACTAGCGGGAGTGAGGTACGAGCAGTACTTC

D gene: TRBD2
V gene: TRBV9
CDR3 length: 14
clone size: NA
J gene: TRBJ2-7
CDR3 protein: CASSDSGSSYEQYF
CDR3 DNA: TGTGCCAGCAGCGATAGCGGGAGCTCCTACGAGCAGTACTTC

D gene: NA
V gene: TRBV2
CDR3 length: 12
clone size: NA
J gene: TRBJ1-1
CDR3 protein: CASSGGNTEAFF
CDR3 DNA: TGTGCCAGCAGTGGAGGAAACACTGAAGCTTTCTTT

D gene: TRBD1
V gene: TRBV5-1
CDR3 length: 13
clone size: few
J gene: TRBJ1-1
CDR3 protein: CASSHQEDREAFF
CDR3 DNA: TGCGCCAGCAGCCACCAAGAGGACAGGGAAGCTTTCTTT

D gene: NA
V gene: TRBV19
CDR3 length: 14
clone size: NA
J gene: TRBJ2-5
CDR3 protein: CASSIRDNEETQYF
CDR3 DNA: TGTGCCAGTAGTATACGGGACAACGAGGAGACCCAGTACTTC

D gene: NA
V gene: TRBV11-2
CDR3 length: 14
clone size: NA
J gene: TRBJ1-2
CDR3 protein: CASSQRGSSYGYTF
CDR3 DNA: TGTGCCAGCAGCCAAAGGGGGAGTTCCTATGGCTACACCTTC

D gene: NA
V gene: TRBV7-9
CDR3 length: 14
clone size: NA
J gene: TRBJ1-4
CDR3 protein: CASSSQGDNEKLFF
CDR3 DNA: TGTGCCAGCAGCTCACAGGGAGACAATGAAAAACTGTTTTTT

D gene: TRBD2
V gene: TRBV7-9
CDR3 length: 16
clone size: NA
J gene: TRBJ2-1
CDR3 protein: CASSDGTSGGPDEQFF
CDR3 DNA: TGTGCCAGCAGCGATGGGACTAGCGGGGGACCAGATGAGCAGTTCTTC

D gene: NA
V gene: TRBV6-2/TRBV6-3
CDR3 length: 14
clone size: NA
J gene: TRBJ2-5
CDR3 protein: CASSYRQGPETQYF
CDR3 DNA: TGTGCCAGCAGTTACAGGCAGGGTCCGGAGACCCAGTACTTC

D gene: NA
V gene: TRBV6-2/TRBV6-3
CDR3 length: 16
clone size: NA
J gene: TRBJ2-7
CDR3 protein: CASSYSDTLPQYEQYF
CDR3 DNA: TGTGCCAGCAGTTACTCGGACACTCTCCCCCAATACGAGCAGTACTTC

D gene: NA
V gene: TRBV14
CDR3 length: 15
clone size: NA
J gene: TRBJ2-6
CDR3 protein: CASSQVLTGANVLTF
CDR3 DNA: TGTGCCAGCAGCCAAGTCTTAACTGGGGCCAACGTCCTGACTTTC

D gene: TRBD1
V gene: TRBV9
CDR3 length: 14
clone size: NA
J gene: TRBJ1-4
CDR3 protein: CASRFDRENEKLFF
CDR3 DNA: TGTGCCAGTAGATTCGACAGGGAGAATGAAAAACTGTTTTTT

D gene: NA
V gene: TRBV9
CDR3 length: 15
clone size: NA
J gene: TRBJ1-4
CDR3 protein: CASSDPGSANEKLFF
CDR3 DNA: TGTGCCAGCAGCGACCCGGGGTCGGCTAATGAAAAACTGTTTTTT

D gene: NA
V gene: TRBV12-3/TRBV12-4
CDR3 length: 13
clone size: NA
J gene: TRBJ1-2
CDR3 protein: CASSWTSEYGYTF
CDR3 DNA: TGTGCCAGCAGTTGGACTTCAGAATATGGCTACACCTTC

D gene: NA
V gene: TRBV7-2
CDR3 length: 12
clone size: few
J gene: TRBJ1-2
CDR3 protein: CASSLDRVGYTF
CDR3 DNA: TGTGCCAGCAGCTTAGACAGGGTTGGCTACACCTTC

D gene: NA
V gene: TRBV21-1
CDR3 length: 13
clone size: NA
J gene: TRBJ1-2
CDR3 protein: CASSKDKSGGYTF
CDR3 DNA: TGTGCCAGCAGCAAAGACAAAAGTGGTGGCTACACCTTC

D gene: NA
V gene: TRBV5-6
CDR3 length: 13
clone size: NA
J gene: TRBJ1-4
CDR3 protein: CASSLASLEKLFF
CDR3 DNA: TGTGCCAGCAGCTTGGCCTCCCTCGAAAAACTGTTTTTT

D gene: TRBD2
V gene: TRBV3-1/TRBV3-2
CDR3 length: 20
clone size: many
J gene: TRBJ2-7
CDR3 protein: CASSQEKRYWASGRADEQYF
CDR3 DNA: TGTGCCAGCAGCCAAGAGAAGCGGTATTGGGCTAGCGGGAGGGCCGACGAGCAGTACTTC

D gene: NA
V gene: TRBV6-5
CDR3 length: 15
clone size: few
J gene: TRBJ1-2
CDR3 protein: CASSYRDTKNYGYTF
CDR3 DNA: TGTGCCAGCAGTTACAGGGACACAAAAAACTATGGCTACACCTTC

D gene: NA
V gene: TRBV12-3/TRBV12-4
CDR3 length: 13
clone size: few
J gene: TRBJ1-5
CDR3 protein: CASSLSGYQPQHF
CDR3 DNA: TGTGCCAGCAGTTTATCCGGTTATCAGCCCCAGCATTTT

D gene: NA
V gene: TRBV19
CDR3 length: 12
clone size: NA
J gene: TRBJ2-1
CDR3 protein: CASSAGLLRRFF
CDR3 DNA: TGTGCCAGTAGTGCGGGACTTCTACGGCGGTTCTTC

D gene: NA
V gene: TRBV7-3
CDR3 length: 15
clone size: NA
J gene: TRBJ2-3
CDR3 protein: CASSLSGSTTDTQYF
CDR3 DNA: TGTGCCAGCAGCTTAAGCGGGTCAACCACAGATACGCAGTATTTT

D gene: NA
V gene: TRBV15
CDR3 length: 13
clone size: NA
J gene: TRBJ2-1
CDR3 protein: CATSRDTIRGQFF
CDR3 DNA: TGTGCCACCAGCAGAGATACTATCCGGGGGCAGTTCTTC

D gene: NA
V gene: TRBV10-3
CDR3 length: 14
clone size: NA
J gene: TRBJ2-3
CDR3 protein: CAISQQAAADTQYF
CDR3 DNA: TGTGCCATCAGTCAACAGGCGGCGGCAGATACGCAGTATTTT

D gene: NA
V gene: TRBV28
CDR3 length: 13
clone size: NA
J gene: TRBJ1-1
CDR3 protein: CASSFSGDRVAFF
CDR3 DNA: TGTGCCAGCAGTTTCAGCGGGGATCGGGTAGCTTTCTTT

D gene: NA
V gene: TRBV20-1
CDR3 length: 14
clone size: NA
J gene: TRBJ1-1
CDR3 protein: CSASGRGFNTEAFF
CDR3 DNA: TGCAGTGCTAGTGGTCGGGGTTTTAACACTGAAGCTTTCTTT